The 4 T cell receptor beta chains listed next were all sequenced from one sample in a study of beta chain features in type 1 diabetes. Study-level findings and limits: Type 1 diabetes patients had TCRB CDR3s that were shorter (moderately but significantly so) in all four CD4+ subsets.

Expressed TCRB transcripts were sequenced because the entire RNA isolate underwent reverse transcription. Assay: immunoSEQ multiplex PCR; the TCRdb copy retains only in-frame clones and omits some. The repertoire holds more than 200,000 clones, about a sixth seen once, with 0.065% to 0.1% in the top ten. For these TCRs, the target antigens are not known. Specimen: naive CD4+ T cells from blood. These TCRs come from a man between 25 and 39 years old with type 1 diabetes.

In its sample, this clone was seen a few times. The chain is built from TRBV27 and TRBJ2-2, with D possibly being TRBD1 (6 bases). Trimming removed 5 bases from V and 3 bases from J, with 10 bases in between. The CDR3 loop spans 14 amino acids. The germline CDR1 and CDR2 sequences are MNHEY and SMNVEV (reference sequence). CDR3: CASSLRQDTGELFF. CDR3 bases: TGTGCCAGCAGTCTGAGACAGGACACCGGGGAGCTGTTTTTT.

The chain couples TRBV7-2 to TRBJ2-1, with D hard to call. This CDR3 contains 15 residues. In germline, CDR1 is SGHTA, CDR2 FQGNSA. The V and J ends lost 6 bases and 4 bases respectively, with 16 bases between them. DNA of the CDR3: TGTGCCAGCAGTACTGCAACCCCTTCTTACAATGAGCAGTTCTTC. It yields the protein CASSTATPSYNEQFF.

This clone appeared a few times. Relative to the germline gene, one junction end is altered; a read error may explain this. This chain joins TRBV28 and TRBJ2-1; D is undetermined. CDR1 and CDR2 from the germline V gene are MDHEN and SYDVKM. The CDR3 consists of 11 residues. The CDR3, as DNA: TGTGCCAGCAGTTTCGCCGGGCTTAATATCTTC. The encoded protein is CASSFAGLNIF.

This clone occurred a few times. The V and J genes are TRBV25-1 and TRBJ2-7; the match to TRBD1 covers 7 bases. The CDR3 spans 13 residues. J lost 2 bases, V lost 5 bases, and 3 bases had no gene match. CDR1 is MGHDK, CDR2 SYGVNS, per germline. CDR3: CASSHDRAYEQYF. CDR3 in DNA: TGTGCCAGCAGTCATGACAGGGCCTACGAGCAGTACTTC.